This TCR beta chain was sequenced in a study of blood T cell repertoires in COVID-19. At the level of the study: Acute and convalescent COVID-19 specimens originated in the United States, Italy and Spain. The analysed material was cDNA or gDNA that came from T cells, B-cell-depleted T cells, or PBMCs.

Trimming stripped 2 bases from V and 2 bases from J, with 13 bases between. This CDR3 has 16 amino acids. The germline CDR1 and CDR2 sequences are MDHEN and SYDVKM. In the study's own analysis: By means of reference gene primer amplification, nucleated cell counts were estimated. TCRdb's table, derived via immunoSEQ multiplex PCR, lists solely in-frame clones and lacks some. V, J and clone size were drawn from that table, and D and trimming were deduced from the DNA. In the table there are approximately 200,000 clones, 70% to 80% of which are singletons. The genes are TRBV28 and TRBJ2-1; D ambiguous. The sequenced sample was peripheral blood. This TCR derives from a woman aged 50 to 60 with acute or convalescent COVID-19. CDR3 in DNA: TGTGCCAGCAGTTTAGCAGGTACCCGTACCTACAATGAGCAGTTCTTC. It translates to CASSLAGTRTYNEQFF.